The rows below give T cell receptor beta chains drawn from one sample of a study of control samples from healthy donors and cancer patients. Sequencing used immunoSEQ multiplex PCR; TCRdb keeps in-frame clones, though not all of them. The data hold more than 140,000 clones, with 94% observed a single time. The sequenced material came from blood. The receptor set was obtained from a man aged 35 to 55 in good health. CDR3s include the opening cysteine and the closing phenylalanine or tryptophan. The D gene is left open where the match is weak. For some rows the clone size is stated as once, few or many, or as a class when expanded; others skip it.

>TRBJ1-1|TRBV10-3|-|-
TGTGCCATCAGTAGATGGACACGAGAGAACACTGAAGCTTTCTTT
CAISRWTRENTEAFF
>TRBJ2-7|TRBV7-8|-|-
TGTGCCAGCAGCCCCATGAGTACACGGATCTCCTACGAGCAGTACTTC
CASSPMSTRISYEQYF
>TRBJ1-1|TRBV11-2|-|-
TGTGCCAGCAGCTTCAGGGGTCGGGGTGAAGCTTTCTTT
CASSFRGRGEAFF
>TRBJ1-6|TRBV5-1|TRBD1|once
TGCGCCAGCAGCCCGGACAGGGGAAGGGCCTATAATTCACCCCTCCACTTT
CASSPDRGRAYNSPLHF
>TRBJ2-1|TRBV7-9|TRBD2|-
TGTGCCAGCAGCCCAGCGGGAGCATCCTACAATGAGCAGTTCTTC
CASSPAGASYNEQFF
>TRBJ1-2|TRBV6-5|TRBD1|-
TGTGCCAGCAGTCCCAGGGGGGTAGGGTATGGCTACACCTTC
CASSPRGVGYGYTF
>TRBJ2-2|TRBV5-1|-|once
TGCGCCAGCAGCTCGGGACACCTGAACACCGGGGAGCTGTTTTTT
CASSSGHLNTGELFF
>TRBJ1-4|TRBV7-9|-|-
TGTGCCAGCAGCCACACCAGGGTAGAGCGTGAAAAACTGTTTTTT
CASSHTRVEREKLFF
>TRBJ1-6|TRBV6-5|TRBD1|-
TGTGCCAGCAGTAGGACAGGGGCTAATTCACCCCTCCACTTT
CASSRTGANSPLHF
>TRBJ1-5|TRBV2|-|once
TGTGCCAGCAGTGAAGAACGGCAGGGAGGACACCAGCCCCAGCATTTT
CASSEERQGGHQPQHF
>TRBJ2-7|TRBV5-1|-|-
TGCGCCAGCAGCCCCGGGCAGACCTACGAGCAGTACTTC
CASSPGQTYEQYF
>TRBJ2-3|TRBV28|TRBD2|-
TGTGCCAGCAGTTTCAGCAAATATTCGGCGGGACTAGCGGGAGGGCCCGCTAGCACAGATACGCAGTATTTT
CASSFSKYSAGLAGGPASTDTQYF
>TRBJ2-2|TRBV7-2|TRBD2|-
TGTGCCAGCAGCTCAGGACTAGCGGGAGTCGCAGGGGAGCTGTTTTTT
CASSSGLAGVAGELFF
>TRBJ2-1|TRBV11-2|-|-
TGTGCCAGCATCCTGGACTCCCATGAGCAGTTCTTC
CASILDSHEQFF
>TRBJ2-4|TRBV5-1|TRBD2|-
TGCGCCAGCAGCGCCGGGACTATAAACATTCAGTACTTC
CASSAGTINIQYF
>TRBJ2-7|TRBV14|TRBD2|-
TGTGCCAGCAGCCCACGAGGCGGGAGGGCGTACGAGCAGTACTTC
CASSPRGGRAYEQYF
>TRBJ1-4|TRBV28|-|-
TGTGCCAGCAGTTTATTCCCCGCAGGGAGTGAAAAACTGTTTTTT
CASSLFPAGSEKLFF
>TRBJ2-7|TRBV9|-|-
TGTGCCAGCAGCGTAGGGGCGGGCAAACCTGCATACGAGCAGTACTTC
CASSVGAGKPAYEQYF
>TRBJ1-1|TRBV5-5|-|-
TGTGCCAGCAGCTTGGAGGGAATGATCGCTGAAGCTTTCTTT
CASSLEGMIAEAFF
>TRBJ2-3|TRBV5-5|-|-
TGTGCCAGCAGCGTATACCCAGGGGAATCTAGGACAGATACGCAGTATTTT
CASSVYPGESRTDTQYF
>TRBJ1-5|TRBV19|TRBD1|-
TGTGCCAGTAGTAATCTAAGGACAGGGTTAAGCAATCAGCCCCAGCATTTT
CASSNLRTGLSNQPQHF
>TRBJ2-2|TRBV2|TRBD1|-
TGTGCCAGCAGGACCACAGGGGCGAACACCGGGGAGCTGTTTTTT
CASRTTGANTGELFF
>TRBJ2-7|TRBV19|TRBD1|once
TGTGCCAGTAGTATAGGGACAGGAGGATACGAGCAGTACTTC
CASSIGTGGYEQYF
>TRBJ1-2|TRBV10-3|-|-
TGTGCCATCAGCCGGGATGAGGCTTCTTTCAGAGGCTACACCTTC
CAISRDEASFRGYTF
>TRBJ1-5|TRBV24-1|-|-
TGTGCCACCAGTGATTTAGGTGAAAATCAGCCCCAGCATTTT
CATSDLGENQPQHF
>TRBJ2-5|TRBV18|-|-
TGTGCCAGCTCACCACCTTCGGGGAGGGAGACCCAGTACTTC
CASSPPSGRETQYF
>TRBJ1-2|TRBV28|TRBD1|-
TGTGCCAGCAGTTCCGGACAGGGTTTGGCTAACTATGGCTACACCTTC
CASSSGQGLANYGYTF
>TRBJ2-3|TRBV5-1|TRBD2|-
TGCGCCAGCTCGGGACTAGCGGACACAGATACGCAGTATTTT
CASSGLADTDTQYF
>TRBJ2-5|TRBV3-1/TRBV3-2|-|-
TGTGCCAGCAGCCAGTACAATCTTAGGGGAGAGGGTTCAACACCCCAAGAGACCCAGTACTTC
CASSQYNLRGEGSTPQETQYF
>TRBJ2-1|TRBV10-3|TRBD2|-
TGTGCCATCAGTGAGGGACTAGCGGGAGGGGGTCCTTCCTACAATGAGCAGTTCTTC
CAISEGLAGGGPSYNEQFF
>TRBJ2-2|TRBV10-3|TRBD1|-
TGTGCCATCAGTGAGGGACAGGGGACCGGGGAGCTGTTTTTT
CAISEGQGTGELFF
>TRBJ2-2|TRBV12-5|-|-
TGTGCTAGTGGTTTGTCCCGAAACACCGGGGAGCTGTTTTTT
CASGLSRNTGELFF
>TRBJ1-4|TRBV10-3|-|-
TGTGCCATCAGTGCGGGGACAACTGCAACTAATGAAAAACTGTTTTTT
CAISAGTTATNEKLFF
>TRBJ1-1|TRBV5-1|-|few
TGCGCCAGCAGCCTCAGGACAGTCTCTGAAGCTTTCTTT
CASSLRTVSEAFF
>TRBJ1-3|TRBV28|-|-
TGTGCCAGCAGTCGAATCTCTGGAAACACCATATATTTT
CASSRISGNTIYF
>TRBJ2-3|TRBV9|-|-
TGTGCCAGCAGCGTAGTATCAGGAGGGGTCGGCACAGATACGCAGTATTTT
CASSVVSGGVGTDTQYF
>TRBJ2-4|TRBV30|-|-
TGTGCCTGGAGTGACGGCAGATTAGCCAAAAACATTCAGTACTTC
CAWSDGRLAKNIQYF
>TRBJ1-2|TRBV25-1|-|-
TGTGCCAGCAGTGAATTTGCAGGGCAGAACCGATTTAGAGGCTACACCTTC
CASSEFAGQNRFRGYTF
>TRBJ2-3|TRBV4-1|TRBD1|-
TGCGCCAGCAGCCCGACCCACGGACAGGGATTCACAGATACGCAGTATTTT
CASSPTHGQGFTDTQYF
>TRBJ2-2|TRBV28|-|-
TGTGCCAGCAGTAAACCTTATACCGGGGAGCTGTTTTTT
CASSKPYTGELFF
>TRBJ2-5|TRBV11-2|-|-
TGTGCCAGCAGCTTAGATCGAGGGGTCCAAGAGACCCAGTACTTC
CASSLDRGVQETQYF
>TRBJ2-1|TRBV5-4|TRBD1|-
TGTGCCAGCAGCCTGAGGACAGGGGGCTACAATGAGCAGTTCTTC
CASSLRTGGYNEQFF
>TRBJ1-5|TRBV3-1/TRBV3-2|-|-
TGTGCCAGCAGCCAAGATGCGGACCCTAGCAATCAGCCCCAGCATTTT
CASSQDADPSNQPQHF
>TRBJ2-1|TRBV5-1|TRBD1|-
TGCGCCAGCAGCTTACGCAGGGGGCTAGCCCTGAACAATGAGCAGTTCTTC
CASSLRRGLALNNEQFF
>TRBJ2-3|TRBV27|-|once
TGTGCCAGCAGTTTCCTCCTGTCTAGCACAGATACGCAGTATTTT
CASSFLLSSTDTQYF
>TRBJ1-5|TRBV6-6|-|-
TGTGCCAGCAGTTACGACCGGGGAGGTCAGCCCCAGCATTTT
CASSYDRGGQPQHF
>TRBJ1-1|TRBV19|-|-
TGTGCCAGTAGTCTATGGCAGAACACTGAAGCTTTCTTT
CASSLWQNTEAFF
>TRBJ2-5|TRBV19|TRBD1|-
TGTGCCAGTAGTATCGGGACAGGGTGGGAGACCCAGTACTTC
CASSIGTGWETQYF
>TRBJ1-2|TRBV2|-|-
TGTGCCAGCAAGACCTCCGGGGGTACTAACTATGGCTACACCTTC
CASKTSGGTNYGYTF
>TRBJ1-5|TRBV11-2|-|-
TGTGCCAGCAGCTTGGCAGGGAATAGCAATCAGCCCCAGCATTTT
CASSLAGNSNQPQHF
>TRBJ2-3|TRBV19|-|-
TGTGCCAGTAGTATCGCCAACACAGATACGCAGTATTTT
CASSIANTDTQYF